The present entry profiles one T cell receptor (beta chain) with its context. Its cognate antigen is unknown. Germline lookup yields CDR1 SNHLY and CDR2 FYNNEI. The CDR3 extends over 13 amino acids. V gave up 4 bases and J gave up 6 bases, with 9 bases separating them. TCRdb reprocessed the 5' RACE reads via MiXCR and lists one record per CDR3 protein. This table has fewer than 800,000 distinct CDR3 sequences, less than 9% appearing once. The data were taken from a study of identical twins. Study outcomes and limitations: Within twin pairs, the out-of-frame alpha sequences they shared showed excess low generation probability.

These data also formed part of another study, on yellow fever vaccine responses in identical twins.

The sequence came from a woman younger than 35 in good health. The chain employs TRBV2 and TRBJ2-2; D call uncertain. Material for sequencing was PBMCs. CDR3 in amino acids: CASSGGWAGELFF. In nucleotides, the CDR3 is TGTGCCAGCAGTGGGGGATGGGCCGGGGAGCTGTTTTTT. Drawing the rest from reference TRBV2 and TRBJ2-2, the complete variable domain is EPEVTQTPSHQVTQMGQEVILRCVPISNHLYFYWYRQILGQKVEFLVSFYNNEISEKSEIFDDQFSVERPDGSNFTLKIRSTKLEDSAMYFCASSGGWAGELFFGEGSRLTVL.